Presented here are 21 T cell receptor beta chains from one specimen sequenced in a study of T cell repertoires in cytomegalovirus infection. TCRdb independently ran MiXCR on the reads; one entry per CDR3 protein. The sample holds some 350,000 distinct CDR3 sequences, roughly 29% seen once. The antigens these receptors bind are not known. The material was cultured PBMCs, obtained from culture after CMV antigen stimulation. These receptors were obtained from a human donor in good health (CMV status not recorded). Some clones in this sample may be carry-over from other donors' samples.

The rearrangement uses TRBV5-1 and TRBJ2-5; D is possibly TRBD2 (5 bases). V was clipped by 4 bases and J by 3 bases, with 13 bases between them. Germline-derived CDR1 and CDR2 are SGHRS and YFSETQ. The CDR3 covers 14 residues. CDR3 loop: CASSADRGEETQYF. CDR3 coding DNA: TGCGCCAGCAGCGCGGACCGGGGTGAAGAGACCCAGTACTTC.

The chain carries TRBV28 and TRBJ1-2, with D maybe TRBD1 (6 bases). This CDR3 is built from 15 residues. Germline V gives CDR1 MDHEN, CDR2 SYDVKM. V dropped 5 bases and J dropped 4 bases, with 17 bases sitting between them. In DNA form, the CDR3 reads TGTGCCAGCAGTGCCGCGGGGGGGCGGAGCTATGGCTACACCTTC. Translated: CASSAAGGRSYGYTF.

There are a few counts of this clonotype. V is TRBV6-5 and J is TRBJ1-3; 9 bases line up with TRBD1. The V gene end was trimmed by 4 bases and the J gene end by 0 bases; junction bases not matched to a gene: 7. The length of the CDR3 is 17 residues. CDR1 is MNHEY and CDR2 is SVGAGI in the germline V gene. The CDR3 protein is CASSSLQGAHSGNTIYF. CDR3 DNA: TGTGCCAGCAGTTCTCTACAGGGGGCTCACTCTGGAAACACCATATATTTT.

The CDR3 protein is CASKRPEADTEAFF. The CDR3, as DNA: TGTGCCAGCAAACGCCCAGAAGCGGACACTGAAGCTTTCTTT. The genes are TRBV28 and TRBJ1-1; D gene unclear. V shed 7 bases and J shed 3 bases, with 15 bases lying between them. CDR1 is MDHEN, CDR2 SYDVKM, per germline. CDR3 size: 14 residues. Based on the CDR3 plus reference TRBV28 and TRBJ1-1, the full variable domain is DVKVTQSSRYLVKRTGEKVFLECVQDMDHENMFWYRQDPGLGLRLIYFSYDVKMKEKGDIPEGYSVSREKKERFSLILESASTNQTSMYLCASKRPEADTEAFFGQGTRLTVV.

This clonotype has just a few counts. V usage is TRBV7-2 and J usage is TRBJ2-1; 8 positions agree with TRBD2. Per germline, CDR1 SGHTA and CDR2 FQGNSA. The CDR3 consists of 14 residues. The junction had 7 bases not matched to a gene; V was cut back by 3 bases and J by 9 bases. The CDR3 region has the DNA TGTGCCAGCAGCTTTACGGGAGGGCCGGGTGAGCAGTTCTTC. Its translation is CASSFTGGPGEQFF. The variable domain in full, with the rest retrieved from reference TRBV7-2 and TRBJ2-1, is GAGVSQSPSNKVTEKGKDVELRCDPISGHTALYWYRQSLGQGLEFLIYFQGNSAPDKSGLPSDRFSAERTGGSVSTLTIQRTQQEDSAVYLCASSFTGGPGEQFFGPGTRLTVL.

This clonotype was seen only a few times. The chain employs TRBV4-1 and TRBJ2-5; D is ambiguous. Germline V lookup: CDR1 MGHRA, CDR2 YSYEKL. The germline V and J ends were trimmed by 0 bases and 0 bases, with 14 bases remaining between them. The CDR3 covers 17 residues. DNA of the CDR3: TGCGCCAGCAGCCAAGATAGCCAGGATACTTACCAAGAGACCCAGTACTTC. Translated, it gives CASSQDSQDTYQETQYF.

The sample holds one count of this clonotype. The genes are TRBV20-1 and TRBJ2-2; 7 bases agree with TRBD2. J gave up 6 bases and V 3 bases, and 7 bases lay outside the gene matches. The germline CDR1 and CDR2 sequences are DFQATT and SNEGSKA (reference sequence). This CDR3 is built from 14 residues. CDR3 DNA: TGCAGTGCTAGGATACGACTAGCCGCCGGGGAGCTGTTTTTT. Translated: CSARIRLAAGELFF.

With regard to this clonotype: This could be a read error, since a much larger clone is one nucleotide away. This chain links TRBV7-8 with TRBJ2-2; TRBD1 is a possible D gene (6 bases). The germline CDR1 and CDR2 sequences are SGHVS and FQNEAQ. This CDR3 is built from 14 residues. CDR3 region: CASSQQGTTGDLFF. CDR3 DNA: TGTGCCAGCAGCCAACAGGGTACCACCGGGGATCTGTTTTTT.

The chain recombines TRBV7-9 with TRBJ2-5; D is ambiguous. Germline V gene lookup returns CDR1 SEHNR and CDR2 FQNEAQ (reference sequence). The CDR3 is 15 amino acids. The V end was cut by 8 bases, the J end by 4 bases, with 20 bases between. Here the CDR3 reads CASCIPGSGVETQYF. The CDR3 bases are TGTGCCAGCTGCATACCCGGGTCTGGAGTAGAGACCCAGTACTTC.

There are many counts of this clonotype. The chain uses TRBV7-8 and TRBJ1-5; weak D call: TRBD1 (5 bases). The CDR3 runs to 18 residues. V gave up 2 bases and J gave up 0 bases, with 17 bases separating them. Germline CDR1 and CDR2: SGHVS and FQNEAQ. As DNA, the CDR3 is TGTGCCAGCAGCTTATTGGGTGGGGCTCTCCTTAGCAATCAGCCCCAGCATTTT. It encodes CASSLLGGALLSNQPQHF.

This clonotype was detected a few times. The V call is TRBV20-1, the J call TRBJ2-5; 10 positions agree with TRBD2. The CDR3 spans 12 residues. The junction had 2 bases not matched to a gene; V was cut back by 5 bases and J by 5 bases. Per germline, CDR1 DFQATT and CDR2 SNEGSKA (reference sequence). In nucleotides, the CDR3 is TGCAGTGCTTGGGGACTAGCGGAGACCCAGTACTTC. Protein: CSAWGLAETQYF.

This clonotype has just a few counts. CDR3 loop: CASSFPGPQHF. The CDR3 coding sequence is TGTGCCAGCAGTTTTCCGGGGCCCCAGCATTTT. The V and J genes are TRBV28 and TRBJ1-5, with D unclear. V was clipped by 3 bases and J by 9 bases, with 6 bases between them. This CDR3 spans 11 amino acids. Germline V gene data show CDR1 as MDHEN and CDR2 as SYDVKM.

This clonotype has at least ten counts. The rearrangement joins TRBV6-4 to TRBJ2-3; D ambiguous. Germline values: CDR1 MRHNA, CDR2 SNTAGT. The CDR3 length is 15 residues. Trimming stripped 0 bases from V and 1 base from J, with 8 bases between. CDR3 protein: CASSDSGGGTDTQYF. The CDR3 bases are TGTGCCAGCAGTGACTCGGGTGGTGGCACAGATACGCAGTATTTT.

V is TRBV6-8 and J is TRBJ1-6; D not certain. Germline V CDR1 and CDR2: MNHGY, SAAAGT. V was clipped by 4 bases and J by 5 bases, with 9 bases between them. This CDR3 is 14 amino acids long. The CDR3 loop is CASSFGLDNSPLHF. CDR3 nucleotide sequence: TGTGCCAGCAGTTTCGGACTGGATAATTCACCCCTCCACTTT.

The chain has TRBV12-3 or TRBV12-4 and TRBJ1-1; 9 nucleotides match TRBD1. The CDR3 totals 14 residues. V lost 5 bases and J lost 10; bases outside the gene matches: 11. CDR3: CASSLGTGFPGAFF. CDR3 nucleotides: TGTGCCAGCAGTCTCGGGACAGGGTTCCCGGGAGCTTTCTTT.

Many counts were recorded for this clonotype. This chain links TRBV7-6 with TRBJ2-1, with 15 positions matching TRBD2. Trimming at V came to 4 bases and at J to 5 bases, leaving 6 bases not matched to a gene. The CDR3 consists of 17 residues. The germline gives CDR1 SGHVS, CDR2 FNYEAQ. CDR3 DNA: TGTGCCAGCAGCTCCCGGACTAGCGGGAGGGCCGACAATGAGCAGTTCTTC. Its protein product is CASSSRTSGRADNEQFF.

This clonotype was seen a few times. The chain couples TRBV12-3 or TRBV12-4 to TRBJ2-1, with 11 positions matching TRBD2. Losses at the gene ends were 5 bases for V and 8 bases for J; bases not matched to a gene: 11. CDR3 size: 16 residues. CDR3 sequence reads: CASSLRLAGLRDEQFF. The CDR3 coding sequence is TGTGCCAGCAGTCTACGACTAGCGGGGTTGAGGGATGAGCAGTTCTTC.

This clonotype was seen many times. The rearrangement joins TRBV6-5 to TRBJ2-5; the D is unclear. Trimming took off 2 bases at V and 4 bases at J, with 8 bases between the two ends. Germline CDR1 and CDR2: MNHEY and SVGAGI. The CDR3 loop spans 13 amino acids. The CDR3 is CASSYRRGETQYF. The CDR3 DNA follows: TGTGCCAGCAGTTACCGCAGAGGAGAGACCCAGTACTTC.

The chain has TRBV5-6 and TRBJ1-1, with 12 bases lining up with TRBD1. The CDR3 has 19 amino acids. Trimming at V came to 1 base and at J to 7 bases, leaving 17 bases not matched to a gene. Per the germline V gene, CDR1 is SGHDT and CDR2 is YYEEEE. The CDR3 sequence is CASSLWGPGTGGVRDEAFF. The CDR3 nucleotides are TGTGCCAGCAGCTTGTGGGGACCCGGGACAGGGGGCGTAAGGGATGAAGCTTTCTTT.

V gene TRBV2 combines with J gene TRBJ2-7, with 10 bases lining up with TRBD2. There are 17 residues in the CDR3. J lost 0 bases, V lost 2 bases, and 7 bases had no gene match. Germline values: CDR1 SNHLY, CDR2 FYNNEI. The DNA for the CDR3 is TGTGCCAGCAGTGAACCTAGCGGGGGATTAAGCTCCTACGAGCAGTACTTC. Translating it yields CASSEPSGGLSSYEQYF. The complete variable domain, with remaining parts taken from reference TRBV2 and TRBJ2-7, reads EPEVTQTPSHQVTQMGQEVILRCVPISNHLYFYWYRQILGQKVEFLVSFYNNEISEKSEIFDDQFSVERPDGSNFTLKIRSTKLEDSAMYFCASSEPSGGLSSYEQYFGPGTRLTVT.

The chain couples TRBV2 to TRBJ2-1; weak D call: TRBD2 (5 bases). The germline V gene encodes CDR1 SNHLY and CDR2 FYNNEI. The CDR3 is 12 amino acids. Trimming pared 7 bases from V and 6 bases from J, leaving 10 bases between. The CDR3 loop reads CASKERVNEQFF. Here the CDR3 DNA reads TGTGCCAGCAAAGAGAGGGTCAATGAGCAGTTCTTC.